This T cell receptor (beta chain) is from a study of blood T cell repertoires in COVID-19. Study summary: COVID-19 samples from acute and convalescent phases originated in the United States, Italy and Spain. PBMCs, B-cell-depleted T cells, or T cells provided the cDNA or gDNA that made up the material.

Original handling: Using reference gene primer amplification, nucleated cell counts were estimated. Clones were sequenced by immunoSEQ multiplex PCR, and TCRdb holds only the in-frame ones, with some missing. V and J calls and clone size are copied from that table; D and trimming were computed from the DNA. This table holds 200,000 to 250,000 clones, roughly 84% found once. The CDR3 has 12 residues. CDR1 SGHTS and CDR2 YDEGEE come from the germline V gene. V was clipped by 4 bases and J by 10 bases, with 12 bases between them. The specimen was peripheral blood. This chain uses TRBV5-8 with TRBJ2-1, with a weak D call TRBD2 (5 bases). This clonotype was obtained from an elderly woman with acute or convalescent COVID-19. CDR3 bases: TGTGCCAGCAGCACCACTAGGTTCGAGCAGTTCTTC. It translates to CASSTTRFEQFF.